Listed below are T cell receptor beta chains from one sample, sequenced in a study of OX40 agonist ivuxolimab in advanced cancers. Generated by immunoSEQ multiplex PCR, the TCRdb table keeps only in-frame clones and is missing some. The table lists approximately 58,000 clones, approximately 83% of them singletons. The sequences come from CD4+ or CD8+ T cells sorted from blood, collected in a trial of the OX40 agonist ivuxolimab. The receptor source for this set is an adult with an advanced solid tumor such as melanoma, head and neck, liver or kidney cancer. The CDR3 runs from the conserved cysteine through the conserved F or W. D genes are given only for firm matches. Size is stated for part of the rows, as once, few or many counts, or as a class when the clone is expanded.

V gene	clone size	J gene	D gene	CDR3 protein	CDR3 DNA
TRBV10-3	.	TRBJ1-1	.	CAIRNPNTEAFF	TGTGCCATCAGGAACCCGAACACTGAAGCTTTCTTT
TRBV5-5	.	TRBJ1-2	TRBD1	CASSGWGQVLNYGYTF	TGTGCCAGCAGCGGGTGGGGACAGGTCTTGAACTATGGCTACACCTTC
TRBV2	.	TRBJ1-4	.	CASSQGLNEKLFF	TGTGCCAGCAGCCAGGGACTTAATGAAAAACTGTTTTTT
TRBV5-8	.	TRBJ2-1	.	CASSLPSVNNEQFF	TGTGCCAGCAGCTTGCCCTCGGTTAACAATGAGCAGTTCTTC
TRBV25-1	few	TRBJ1-5	.	CASSELGSQPQHF	TGTGCCAGCAGTGAACTGGGGAGTCAGCCCCAGCATTTT
TRBV7-2	.	TRBJ2-7	TRBD1	CASSLRDRVYEQYF	TGTGCCAGCAGCTTAAGGGACAGAGTCTACGAGCAGTACTTC
TRBV28	.	TRBJ1-1	.	CASSSGRVVTEAFF	TGTGCCAGCAGTAGTGGGAGGGTAGTGACTGAAGCTTTCTTT
TRBV28	.	TRBJ1-2	TRBD1	CASAVSDRAYGYTF	TGTGCCAGCGCAGTTTCAGACAGGGCATATGGCTACACCTTC
TRBV7-6	.	TRBJ1-3	TRBD1	CASSLVPTGVGNTIYF	TGTGCCAGCAGCTTAGTCCCAACAGGGGTTGGAAACACCATATATTTT
TRBV29-1	.	TRBJ2-1	.	CSAAALYNEQFF	TGCAGCGCCGCGGCCTTATACAATGAGCAGTTCTTC
TRBV9	.	TRBJ1-4	.	CASSEWDNEKLFF	TGTGCCAGCAGCGAATGGGACAATGAAAAACTGTTTTTT
TRBV18	few	TRBJ2-7	TRBD1	CASSPGQGLSHSYEQYF	TGTGCCAGCTCCCCGGGACAGGGGCTTTCCCACTCCTACGAGCAGTACTTC
TRBV6-1	.	TRBJ2-7	.	CASSEMTVPSYEQYF	TGTGCCAGCAGTGAAATGACGGTCCCCTCCTACGAGCAGTACTTC
TRBV7-3	.	TRBJ2-7	.	CASSLGSPYEQYF	TGTGCCAGCAGCTTAGGATCTCCCTACGAGCAGTACTTC
TRBV5-4	.	TRBJ2-5	.	CASSVGEETQYF	TGTGCCAGCAGCGTAGGGGAAGAGACCCAGTACTTC
TRBV18	.	TRBJ2-1	.	CASTSRAYNEQFF	TGTGCCAGCACGAGTAGGGCCTACAATGAGCAGTTCTTC
TRBV2	.	TRBJ1-2	.	CASSEALGYTF	TGTGCCAGCAGTGAAGCGCTGGGCTACACCTTC